The rows below give T cell receptor beta chains drawn from one sample of a study of T cell repertoires in cytomegalovirus infection. TCRdb re-called the reads with MiXCR, one entry per CDR3 protein. Found here are 300,000 to 450,000 distinct CDR3 sequences, about a sixth of them singletons; the top ten hold around 10%. The sequenced material came from PBMCs. Receptor source: a human donor in good health (CMV status not recorded). Some clones in this sample may be carry-over from other donors' samples. The CDR3 runs from the conserved cysteine through the conserved F or W.

CDR3: CASSLGRLRTDTQYF
V: TRBV12-3/TRBV12-4

CDR3: CASSSLGTRSDTQYF
V: TRBV7-2

CDR3: CASSSNGQGAGTGELFF
V: TRBV7-2

CDR3: CATSTHDRSLGGEQFF
V: TRBV15

CDR3: CASSPQVAGTEAFF
V: TRBV7-6

CDR3: CTSSLQGNMNTEAFF
V: TRBV5-4

CDR3: CASSPVGPGNEKLFF
V: TRBV7-2

CDR3: CASSINRGRYNEQFF
V: TRBV19

CDR3: CASRKQPGGNYGYTF
V: TRBV7-3

CDR3: CASSFNAEAFF
V: TRBV12-3/TRBV12-4

CDR3: CASSILSRVGSNQPQHF
V: TRBV19

CDR3: CSASRASGRNNEQFF
V: TRBV20-1

CDR3: CASSFSSYNSPLHF
V: TRBV7-2

CDR3: CASSPNAHILYEQYF
V: TRBV7-9

CDR3: CSASSGWTYEQYF
V: TRBV20-1

CDR3: CATKEGNQPQHF
V: TRBV28

CDR3: CASRPPGGSYNEQFF
V: TRBV7-2

CDR3: CASSPHGQVYGYTF
V: TRBV28

CDR3: CASSLSWGSADTQYF
V: TRBV7-2

CDR3: CASSFYGQGQDTQYF
V: TRBV7-6

CDR3: CASTLSGTYSYNEQFF
V: TRBV11-2

CDR3: CASSSDPGSAEQYF
V: TRBV12-3/TRBV12-4

CDR3: CASRRRLAGVQETQYF
V: TRBV7-2

CDR3: CASSVGQGDEQYF
V: TRBV5-1

CDR3: CASSPLGQTSSGANVLTF
V: TRBV4-1

CDR3: CASSSRGLNSPLHF
V: TRBV28

CDR3: CASSQDVRGTEQYF
V: TRBV3-1

CDR3: CASRDSGRADEQFF
V: TRBV19

CDR3: CASSGSLLNTEAFF
V: TRBV7-2

CDR3: CASSYAGAYEQYF
V: TRBV6-2/TRBV6-3

CDR3: CASSQSWTRTDTQYF
V: TRBV4-3

CDR3: CASIAGTYETQYF
V: TRBV12-3/TRBV12-4

CDR3: CASSIRDRSLEKLFF
V: TRBV14

CDR3: CASSLAELTYGYTF
V: TRBV7-8

CDR3: CASSLEVNADYEQYF
V: TRBV7-2

CDR3: CASSEFAEAFF
V: TRBV2

CDR3: CASRARRGVGELFF
V: TRBV6-6

CDR3: CASSPQGDSNYGYTF
V: TRBV7-8

CDR3: CASRDRADEQFF
V: TRBV7-8

CDR3: CASSPTRGQPQHF
V: TRBV19

CDR3: CASSLALVSGRAAESYEQYF
V: TRBV5-4

CDR3: CASSLAGTPYSNQPQHF
V: TRBV7-2

CDR3: CASSPRDASNEKLFF
V: TRBV27

CDR3: CASGGLAEIDTQYF
V: TRBV2

CDR3: CASSSTRQAKIATNEKLFF
V: TRBV7-6

CDR3: CSLPKGSTDTQYF
V: TRBV20-1

CDR3: CASSQPGQGKNSPLHF
V: TRBV11-2

CDR3: CASSLRGGRGRGQYF
V: TRBV27

CDR3: CASSPGAPNSGNTIYF
V: TRBV28

CDR3: CASSQRGLMDEQFF
V: TRBV3-1

CDR3: CASSLWGTSYEQYF
V: TRBV7-2

CDR3: CASSGGGWRSSGIIQPQHF
V: TRBV28

CDR3: CSAARDEQFF
V: TRBV20-1

CDR3: CSAGQGIMNTEAFF
V: TRBV29-1

CDR3: CASSWATSGGPLKETQYF
V: TRBV7-2